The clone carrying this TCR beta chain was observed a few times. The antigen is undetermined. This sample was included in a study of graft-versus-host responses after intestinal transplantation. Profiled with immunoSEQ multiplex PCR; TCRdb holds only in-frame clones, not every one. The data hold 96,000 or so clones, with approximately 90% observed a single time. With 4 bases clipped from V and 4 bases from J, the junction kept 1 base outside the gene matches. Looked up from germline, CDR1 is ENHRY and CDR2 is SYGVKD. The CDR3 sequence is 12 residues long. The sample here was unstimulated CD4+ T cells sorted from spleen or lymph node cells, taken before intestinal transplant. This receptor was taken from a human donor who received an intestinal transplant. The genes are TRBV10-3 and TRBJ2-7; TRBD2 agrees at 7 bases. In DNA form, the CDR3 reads TGTGCCATCAGTGGGGGGGGATACGAGCAGTACTTC. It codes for CAISGGGYEQYF.